What follows are 10 T cell receptor beta chains derived from one specimen sequenced in a study of glioma-infiltrating T cells. TCR alpha and beta CDR3 regions were amplified from RNA using iRepertoire nested multiplex PCR. TCRdb analysed the multiplex PCR reads with MiXCR anew, one entry per CDR3 protein. The sample has approximately 120,000 distinct CDR3 sequences, under 30% seen once. The material sequenced was glioma tissue, nonneoplastic brain tissue, or PBMCs (not recorded which). The receptors shown here come from a human donor with low-grade glioma or glioblastoma, undergoing nonglioma brain surgery, or in good health (not recorded which).

In the case of this clonotype: This may come from a read error, since a much larger clone is one base off. The chain uses TRBV19 and TRBJ1-5; 9 nucleotides match TRBD1. The CDR3 runs to 17 residues. In germline, CDR1 is LNHDA, CDR2 SQIVND (reference sequence). Losses at the gene ends were 7 bases for V and 0 bases for J; bases not matched to a gene: 10. For the CDR3, the DNA is TGTGCCAGTACCGACAGGGGGGCCGCTTATAGCAATCAGCCCCAGCATTTT. Translated, it gives CASTDRGAAYSNQPQHF. The entire variable domain, with the rest obtained from reference TRBV19 and TRBJ1-5, is as follows: DGGITQSPKYLFRKEGQNVTLSCEQNLNHDAMYWYRQDPGQGLRLIYYSQIVNDFQKGDIAEGYSVSREKKESFPLTVTSAQKNPTAFYLCASTDRGAAYSNQPQHFGDGTRLSIL.

Regarding this clonotype: A much larger clone lies a single base off, so this may be a read error. The V call is TRBV12-3 or TRBV12-4, the J call TRBJ1-1; D is unclear. The CDR3 contains 15 residues. V dropped 5 bases and J dropped 5 bases, with 18 bases sitting between them. CDR3 sequence reads: CASSLPGEAPTEAFF. CDR3 nucleotide sequence: TGTGCCAGCAGTCTACCCGGCGAGGCACCGACTGAAGCTTTCTTT.

Many counts were recorded for this clonotype. The gene calls are TRBV20-1 and TRBJ1-6; no firm D call. Germline V gene sequence: CDR1 DFQATT, CDR2 SNEGSKA (reference sequence). This CDR3 region has 16 residues. V was cut by 5 bases and J by 9 bases, with 23 bases left in between. CDR3 sequence reads: CSAPPPDRTTFSPLHF. The CDR3, as DNA: TGCAGTGCTCCTCCCCCGGACCGAACGACCTTTTCACCCCTCCACTTT.

In its sample, this clonotype was seen once. An end of the junction differs from the germline gene, which may be a read error. This chain connects TRBV20-1 to TRBJ1-1; 9 bases map to TRBD1. Germline assignment: CDR1 DFQATT and CDR2 SNEGSKA (reference sequence). The CDR3 length is 14 residues. This CDR3 is CSAVSDRGDTEASF. CDR3 nucleotide sequence: TGCAGTGCAGTCTCCGACAGGGGGGACACTGAAGCTTCCTTT.

Comment on this clonotype: A much larger clone lies a single base off, so this may be a read error. This chain joins TRBV7-3 and TRBJ1-2; D not resolved. The CDR3 covers 14 residues. Germline CDR1 reads SGHTA; CDR2 reads FQGTGA. DNA for the CDR3: TGTGCCAGCAGCTTTGGGGATTTCAACTATGGCTACATCTTC. Amino acids: CASSFGDFNYGYIF.

This clonotype came up many times. V and J are TRBV29-1 and TRBJ2-3, with a possible D match to TRBD1 (5 bases). This CDR3 is built from 14 residues. Deletions cut 2 bases from V and 4 bases from J, with 13 bases between. CDR1 and CDR2 (germline): SQVTM, ANQGSEA. The CDR3 DNA reads as TGCAGCGTTGAACCTCAGGGTTGGGCAGATACGCAGTATTTT. It encodes CSVEPQGWADTQYF.

This clonotype was counted ten times or more. In DNA form, the CDR3 reads TGTGCCAGCTCACCCAACAGGGGAGAGAACACTGAAGCTTTCTTT. Translating it yields CASSPNRGENTEAFF. V usage is TRBV18 and J usage is TRBJ1-1, with TRBD1 matching over 7 bases. The ends lost 3 bases at V and 1 base at J; junction bases unmatched: 5. From germline, CDR1 is KGHSH and CDR2 LQKENI. The CDR3 length is 15 residues. Looking up the rest from reference TRBV18 and TRBJ1-1 gives the full variable domain: NAGVMQNPRHLVRRRGQEARLRCSPMKGHSHVYWYRQLPEEGLKFMVYLQKENIIDESGMPKERFSAEFPKEGPSILRIQQVVRGDSAAYFCASSPNRGENTEAFFGQGTRLTVV.

V gene TRBV5-5 combines with J gene TRBJ1-2, with D hard to call. Germline assignment: CDR1 SGHKS and CDR2 YYEKEE (reference sequence). Trimming left V 4 bases short and J 4 bases short, with 5 bases between. The CDR3 is 11 amino acids. The CDR3 DNA reads as TGTGCCAGCAGCCCCGGCTATGGCTACACCTTC. This codes for CASSPGYGYTF.

This clonotype has a count of ten or more. The V call is TRBV7-2, the J call TRBJ2-3, with D perhaps given as TRBD1 or TRBD2 (6 bases each). The CDR3 contains 14 residues. Looked up from germline, CDR1 is SGHTA and CDR2 is FQGNSA. V lost 5 bases, J lost 7 bases, and 16 bases lay in between. CDR3 nucleotides: TGTGCCAGCAGCCCAGATATGGGGGGCAATACGCAGTATTTT. Its translation: CASSPDMGGNTQYF.

To note about this clonotype: This sequence may be a read error, since a much larger clone differs from it by one base. The V and J genes are TRBV7-3 and TRBJ2-5; D not resolved. The CDR3 runs to 13 residues. Germline V gene sequence: CDR1 SGHTA, CDR2 FQGTGA. The chain's CDR3 is CAGSSPTLETQYF. The CDR3 nucleotides read TGTGCCGGCAGCTCGCCGACGTTGGAGACCCAGTACTTC.